This T cell receptor (beta chain) came from a study of STAT5B mutations in CD4+ large granular lymphocyte leukemia. Study conclusions and caveats: Patient CD4-sorted repertoires stayed more clonal than healthy ones after leukemic-clone removal. 8/27 top patient clones versus 2/35 control clones were TRBV06-family.

CDR3 length equals 14 residues. Germline assignment: CDR1 SGHTA and CDR2 FQGNSA. The ends were cut back, 4 bases at V and 5 bases at J, with 14 bases in the middle. Authors' data handling: Lowest detectable productive clonotype frequency was 2.59 x 10-5. TCRdb's table, derived via immunoSEQ multiplex PCR, lists solely in-frame clones and lacks some. The DNA was the basis for D and trimming; V, J and clone size are from that table. Of about 34,000 clones in the sample, approximately 74% were seen once. Notes on this clone: Antigen: not known.

The source material was CD4+ T cells from blood buffy coats. The receptor was derived from a human donor in good health. The rearrangement uses TRBV7-2 and TRBJ1-1; D uncertain. The CDR3 protein is CASSSLDWETEAFF. CDR3 DNA: TGTGCCAGCAGCTCCCTCGACTGGGAAACTGAAGCTTTCTTT.